This T cell receptor beta chain derives from a study of T-cell memory formation after mild COVID-19. Whole-study findings and limits: Largely, contracting CD4+ clones fell within CM and EM, and contracting CD8+ clones within EMRA. A second wave expanding day 15 to 37 was CD4+-biased; contracting clones were balanced. Pre-infection memory showed some responding clones, and this suggested that cross-reactive memory joined.

TCRalpha and TCRbeta libraries used 5'RACE with constant-segment primers and UMIs. TCRdb re-called the 5' RACE reads with MiXCR, one entry per CDR3 protein. Among a few hundred thousand distinct CDR3 sequences listed, 15% were seen once. This clonotype was seen a handful of times. Its target is unknown. The CDR3 consists of 12 residues. V lost 4 bases and J lost 8, with 11 bases in between. Germline V gene lookup returns CDR1 SNHLY and CDR2 FYNNEI. Sequenced sample: PBMCs or a T cell subset sorted from them (not recorded which). V is TRBV2 and J is TRBJ1-2; TRBD1 is a possible D gene (5 bases). This sequence originates from a man between 18 and 29 years old who had mild COVID-19 (a few samples of this study predate the infection). Cell type and time point are not known. CDR3 sequence (DNA): TGTGCCAGCAGTGCAGGGATCATCGGCTACACCTTC. Protein sequence: CASSAGIIGYTF. The variable domain in full, with the rest retrieved from reference TRBV2 and TRBJ1-2, is EPEVTQTPSHQVTQMGQEVILRCVPISNHLYFYWYRQILGQKVEFLVSFYNNEISEKSEIFDDQFSVERPDGSNFTLKIRSTKLEDSAMYFCASSAGIIGYTFGSGTRLTVV.